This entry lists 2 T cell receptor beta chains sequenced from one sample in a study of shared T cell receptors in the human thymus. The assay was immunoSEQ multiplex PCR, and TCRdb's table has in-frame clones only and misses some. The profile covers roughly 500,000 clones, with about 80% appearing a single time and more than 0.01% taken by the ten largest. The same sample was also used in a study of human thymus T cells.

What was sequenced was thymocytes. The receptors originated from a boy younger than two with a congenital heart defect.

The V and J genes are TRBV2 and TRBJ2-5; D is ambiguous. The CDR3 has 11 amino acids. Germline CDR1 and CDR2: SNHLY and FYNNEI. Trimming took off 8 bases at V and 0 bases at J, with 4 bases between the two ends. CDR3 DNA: TGTGCCAGCGAGTACCAAGAGACCCAGTACTTC. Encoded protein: CASEYQETQYF.

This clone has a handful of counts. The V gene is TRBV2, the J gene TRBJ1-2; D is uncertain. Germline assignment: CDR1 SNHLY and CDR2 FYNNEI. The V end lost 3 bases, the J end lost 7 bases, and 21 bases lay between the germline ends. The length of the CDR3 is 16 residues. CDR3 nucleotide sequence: TGTGCCAGCAGTGAGAATCCAGAGTGCAGGTTTGTTGGCTACACCTTC. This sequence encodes CASSENPECRFVGYTF.